These 29 T cell receptor beta chains were all obtained from the same sample, sequenced in a study of cytomegalovirus exposure and HLA in healthy donors (dated 2017 in TCRdb). Receptors were amplified or captured by the immunoSEQ multiplex PCR assay. A mixture of 60 forward primers for TCR Vbeta segments and 13 reverse primers for TCR Jbeta segments was used in the multiplex PCR. The clones in this table, taken by TCRdb from immuneACCESS, are in-frame only. Not every clone is retained; where verified, under half of the shortfall comes from an unresolved V gene, and the cause of the rest is unknown. The sample contains 150,000 to 180,000 clones, 60% to 80% of them found a single time. The leading ten clones occupy 9.5% to 15% of the sample. The sequencing sample was made of PBMCs. The receptors come from a man aged 25 to 40 in good health and CMV-seropositive.

The genes are TRBV5-5 and TRBJ2-1, with D perhaps matching TRBD2 (6 bases). CDR3 size: 16 residues. The V and J ends lost 3 bases and 0 bases respectively, with 13 bases between them. Germline loops: CDR1 SGHKS, CDR2 YYEKEE (reference sequence). The CDR3 spells CASSSLDGSSYNEQFF. CDR3 in DNA: TGTGCCAGCAGCTCCCTCGACGGGAGCTCCTACAATGAGCAGTTCTTC.

The rearrangement uses TRBV2 and TRBJ2-5, with D possibly being TRBD2 (5 bases). Trimming removed 6 bases at V and 7 bases at J, with 12 bases between. CDR3 size: 12 residues. CDR1 and CDR2 from the germline V gene are SNHLY and FYNNEI. CDR3 region: CASSQDEGTQYF. For the CDR3, the DNA is TGTGCCAGCAGCCAGGACGAGGGGACCCAGTACTTC.

J is TRBJ2-7 and V is TRBV10-3; 11 bases fit TRBD1. J was trimmed by 2 bases and V by 4 bases; bases with no gene match: 1. The CDR3 is 14 residues long. Germline V gene sequence: CDR1 ENHRY, CDR2 SYGVKD. The CDR3 coding sequence is TGTGCCATCAGTGGGGGACAGGGGGCCTACGAGCAGTACTTC. It translates to CAISGGQGAYEQYF.

Written as DNA, the CDR3 is TGTGCCACTTCAAGGAGGGGCGGCTACACCTTC. Translated, it gives CATSRRGGYTF. The V call is TRBV28, the J call TRBJ1-2; a weak D match, TRBD1 (5 bases). The V and J ends lost 10 bases and 8 bases respectively, with 14 bases between them. CDR3 length: 11 amino acids. Germline CDR1 MDHEN, CDR2 SYDVKM.

The chain carries TRBV4-2 and TRBJ2-1, with TRBD2 as a possible D gene (6 bases). V gave up 7 bases and J gave up 8 bases, with 18 bases separating them. The CDR3 totals 14 residues. CDR1 and CDR2 from the germline V gene are LGHNA and YNFKEQ. CDR3 loop: CASTPSSGGYEQFF. CDR3 bases: TGTGCCAGCACCCCCAGTAGCGGCGGGTATGAGCAGTTCTTC.

Only a few counts were recorded for this clone. V gene TRBV7-9 combines with J gene TRBJ2-7; 7 bases map to TRBD2. Trimming at V came to 5 bases and at J to 0 bases, leaving 10 bases not matched to a gene. The CDR3 covers 16 residues. The germline gives CDR1 SEHNR, CDR2 FQNEAQ (reference sequence). The CDR3 sequence: CASSNRGSSGSYEQYF. The DNA for the CDR3 is TGTGCCAGCAGCAATCGCGGGAGCTCGGGCTCCTACGAGCAGTACTTC.

This chain's CDR3 is CASSITGVGVNTEAFF. The CDR3 nucleotides are TGCGCCAGCAGCATAACAGGGGTCGGGGTTAACACTGAAGCTTTCTTT. This rearrangement joins TRBV5-1 to TRBJ1-1, with TRBD1 matching 7 bases. The CDR3 length is 16 residues. Per germline, CDR1 SGHRS and CDR2 YFSETQ. The trim removed 4 bases at V and 2 bases at J, leaving 11 bases unmatched.

The chain carries TRBV15 and TRBJ1-2, with D uncertain. This CDR3 is 17 amino acids long. V was clipped by 3 bases and J by 3 bases, with 20 bases between them. Germline CDR1 reads LNHNV; CDR2 reads YYDKDF (reference sequence). The CDR3 DNA reads TGTGCCACCAGCAGGACCCATGTAGTGCAGGCCTACTATGGCTACACCTTC. This encodes CATSRTHVVQAYYGYTF.

This chain uses TRBV27 with TRBJ2-7, with 9 bases lining up with TRBD1. Germline values: CDR1 MNHEY, CDR2 SMNVEV (reference sequence). This CDR3 region has 14 residues. V gave up 5 bases and J gave up 6 bases; unmatched junction bases: 8. CDR3 in amino acids: CASSPGTGRSEQYF. CDR3 sequence (DNA): TGTGCCAGCAGTCCCGGGACAGGGCGGTCCGAGCAGTACTTC.

This clone has just a few counts. This chain joins TRBV5-1 and TRBJ2-2, with 11 bases that match TRBD1. This CDR3 is 15 amino acids long. Trimming removed 2 bases from V and 7 bases from J; junction bases left unmatched: 4. Germline-derived CDR1 and CDR2 are SGHRS and YFSETQ. For the CDR3, the DNA is TGCGCCAGCAGCTTAGGACAGGGGGCCTACGGGGAGCTGTTTTTT. Translated: CASSLGQGAYGELFF.

This clone showed up just a few times. The chain has TRBV5-8 and TRBJ2-1, with D perhaps TRBD1 (6 bases). In germline, CDR1 is SGHTS, CDR2 YDEGEE. Trimming left V 4 bases short and J 0 bases short, with 11 bases between. The CDR3 loop spans 15 amino acids. The CDR3 DNA is TGTGCCAGCAGCCCGGGGACAAGCTCCTACAATGAGCAGTTCTTC. Its protein is CASSPGTSSYNEQFF.

The CDR3 bases are TGTGCCAGTACCAACTCTTGGAGTACGAGGAGCGAGCAGTACTTC. It encodes CASTNSWSTRSEQYF. The rearrangement joins TRBV19 to TRBJ2-7; D is undetermined. The CDR3 runs to 15 residues. V lost 7 bases and J 6 bases, leaving 22 bases between the germline ends. Germline V gene lookup returns CDR1 LNHDA and CDR2 SQIVND (reference sequence).

The chain combines TRBV28 with TRBJ2-3; D gene unclear. V was trimmed by 7 bases and J by 6 bases, leaving 11 bases between them. Germline V gene data show CDR1 as MDHEN and CDR2 as SYDVKM. There are 12 residues in the CDR3. The CDR3 here is CASNTPQDTQYF. DNA of the CDR3: TGTGCCAGCAACACCCCTCAGGATACGCAGTATTTT.

The V and J genes are TRBV27 and TRBJ2-1; 9 bases are shared with TRBD2. CDR1 is MNHEY, CDR2 SMNVEV, per germline (reference sequence). Trimming took 4 bases from V and 3 from J; bases not matched to a gene: 7. The CDR3 has 16 amino acids. The CDR3 spells CASSSPLAGGYNEQFF. The CDR3 DNA reads as TGTGCCAGCAGTTCCCCACTAGCGGGCGGCTACAATGAGCAGTTCTTC.

The V call is TRBV15, the J call TRBJ2-1; D might be TRBD2 (6 bases). This CDR3 has 11 amino acids. The V end was cut by 4 bases, the J end by 13 bases, with 11 bases between. Germline loops: CDR1 LNHNV, CDR2 YYDKDF (reference sequence). For the CDR3, the DNA is TGTGCCACCAGCAAAAGCGGGCTCCAGTTCTTC. The encoded protein is CATSKSGLQFF.

The table lists this clone with a few counts. V usage is TRBV10-3 and J usage is TRBJ2-1, with TRBD2 matching over 16 bases. Germline V gene lookup returns CDR1 ENHRY and CDR2 SYGVKD. This CDR3 is built from 19 residues. The ends lost 3 bases at V and 7 bases at J; junction bases unmatched: 12. The CDR3 coding sequence is TGTGCCATCAGTGATTCCGCCGGGACTAGCGGGAGGGGTAGAAATGAGCAGTTCTTC. It encodes CAISDSAGTSGRGRNEQFF.

The sample holds one count of this clone. The CDR3 loop is CASSPRGVPGLAGGETQYF. For the CDR3, the DNA is TGCGCCAGCAGCCCTAGGGGGGTTCCGGGACTAGCGGGAGGAGAGACCCAGTACTTC. V is TRBV5-1 and J is TRBJ2-5, with TRBD2 matching 15 bases. Germline V gene sequence: CDR1 SGHRS, CDR2 YFSETQ. After removal of 4 bases from V and 4 bases from J, the junction contained 14 bases not matched to a gene. The CDR3 totals 19 residues.

This chain joins TRBV25-1 and TRBJ2-7; TRBD1 matches 7 bases. This CDR3 has 16 residues. The junction had 10 bases not matched to a gene; V was cut back by 3 bases and J by 2 bases. The germline CDR1 and CDR2 sequences are MGHDK and SYGVNS. CDR3 coding DNA: TGTGCCAGCAGTGAGAGATCCGGGACAGCTACCTACGAGCAGTACTTC. The encoded protein is CASSERSGTATYEQYF.

This clone was picked up one time. The chain joins TRBV28 to TRBJ2-7; 7 nucleotides align to TRBD1. Germline trimming cut 1 base from V and 4 bases from J; bases unmatched to any gene: 7. Germline CDR1 MDHEN, CDR2 SYDVKM. This CDR3 spans 15 amino acids. The CDR3 here is CASSLSVTGSYEQYF. The DNA for the CDR3 is TGTGCCAGCAGTTTATCAGTGACAGGGTCGTACGAGCAGTACTTC.

The chain recombines TRBV6-5 with TRBJ2-4, with a weak D call TRBD2 (6 bases). CDR1 is MNHEY, CDR2 SVGAGI, per germline. This CDR3 is built from 15 residues. Between the trimmed V and J ends, which lost 5 bases and 6 bases, there was a span of 17 bases. The CDR3 region is CASSTGASFRNIQYF. DNA for the CDR3: TGTGCCAGCAGTACGGGAGCTAGCTTTCGAAACATTCAGTACTTC.

The chain has TRBV25-1 and TRBJ2-2; maybe TRBD2 (6 bases). CDR1 and CDR2 from the germline V gene are MGHDK and SYGVNS. V was trimmed by 7 bases and J by 4 bases, leaving 13 bases between them. The CDR3 has 14 residues. This CDR3 reads CASIGSRGTGELFF. CDR3 DNA: TGTGCCAGCATCGGGAGTCGCGGCACCGGGGAGCTGTTTTTT.

This clone was seen more than once but under ten times. V gene TRBV28 combines with J gene TRBJ2-3, with 9 bases identical to TRBD2. This CDR3 contains 14 residues. From germline, CDR1 is MDHEN and CDR2 SYDVKM. Germline trimming cut 1 base from V and 10 bases from J; bases unmatched to any gene: 6. This CDR3 reads CASSLLAGEGAQYF. CDR3 bases: TGTGCCAGCAGTTTATTAGCGGGAGAGGGTGCGCAGTATTTT.

This chain links TRBV4-2 with TRBJ2-5; tentatively, D is TRBD2 (5 bases). The CDR3 is made up of 13 amino acids. With 1 base removed from V and 2 bases from J, the gap between germline ends came to 5 bases. Germline V gene data show CDR1 as LGHNA and CDR2 as YNFKEQ. Here the CDR3 DNA reads TGTGCCAGCAGCCAAGGACTACAAGAGACCCAGTACTTC. Its translation: CASSQGLQETQYF.

The chain is built from TRBV19 and TRBJ1-5; TRBD1 is a possible D gene (6 bases). Trimming removed 0 bases at V and 2 bases at J, with 14 bases between. The CDR3 totals 17 residues. The germline gives CDR1 LNHDA, CDR2 SQIVND (reference sequence). As DNA, the CDR3 is TGTGCCAGTAGTATAGAATGGGGGGGCTCGGGCAATCAGCCCCAGCATTTT. Protein: CASSIEWGGSGNQPQHF.

The chain combines TRBV4-1 with TRBJ1-5; D ambiguous. V was cut by 1 base and J by 1 base, with 5 bases left in between. Germline V gene sequence: CDR1 MGHRA, CDR2 YSYEKL. The CDR3 runs 14 residues. The CDR3 here is CASSQAGSNQPQHF. DNA for the CDR3: TGCGCCAGCAGCCAAGCAGGAAGCAATCAGCCCCAGCATTTT.

V and J are TRBV27 and TRBJ2-7, with 9 bases matching TRBD2. Germline values: CDR1 MNHEY, CDR2 SMNVEV (reference sequence). The V and J ends lost 2 bases and 2 bases, in that order; junction bases with no gene match: 4. The CDR3 sequence is 15 residues long. CDR3 loop: CASSLRLAGTYEQYF. The CDR3 DNA sequence: TGTGCCAGCAGTTTAAGGCTAGCGGGAACCTACGAGCAGTACTTC.

This clone was counted a few times. This chain links TRBV7-2 with TRBJ1-1, with 8 bases that match TRBD1. Trimming removed 2 bases from V and 5 bases from J; junction bases left unmatched: 7. CDR3 size: 15 residues. The V gene's germline CDR1 is SGHTA and CDR2 FQGNSA. CDR3 sequence (DNA): TGTGCCAGCAGCTTATTTCAGGGGGCGGTGACTGAAGCTTTCTTT. Amino acid sequence: CASSLFQGAVTEAFF.

The rearrangement joins TRBV7-2 to TRBJ1-2; D gene uncertain. Per germline, CDR1 SGHTA and CDR2 FQGNSA. The V end was cut by 4 bases, the J end by 8 bases, with 11 bases between. This CDR3 is 12 amino acids long. CDR3 amino acids: CASSSNTAGYTF. The CDR3 DNA sequence: TGTGCCAGCAGCTCCAACACAGCCGGCTACACCTTC.

This chain connects TRBV14 to TRBJ2-5; a possible D gene is TRBD1 (5 bases). CDR1 is SGHDN, CDR2 FVKESK, per germline. Trimming took off 1 base at V and 0 bases at J, with 9 bases between the two ends. This CDR3 has 15 residues. In DNA form, the CDR3 reads TGTGCCAGCAGCCAAGGGACACTGTACCAAGAGACCCAGTACTTC. This gives the protein CASSQGTLYQETQYF.